These 29 T cell receptor beta chains originate from one sample sequenced in a study of neurological immune-mediated disorders (dated by TCRdb to the late 2010s). The library was obtained by 5' RACE. The sequencer listed for this sample is Illumina HiSeq 2500. TCRdb redid the processing of the public reads, applying fastp at Q25 and MiXCR, and retained in-frame beta chains. Duplicate CDR3 protein sequences are folded into a single record with the most common DNA and genes. The sample data list 60,000 to 70,000 distinct CDR3 sequences, and approximately 5.1% of these were observed just once. About 5% of the sample comes from the top ten. Sequencing was performed on PBMCs. These TCRs come from a human donor with multiple sclerosis. The donor label of this sample is uncertain.

There are many counts of this clonotype. V and J are TRBV7-8 and TRBJ1-4; maybe TRBD1 (6 bases). Looked up from germline, CDR1 is SGHVS and CDR2 is FQNEAQ. V lost 1 base and J 8 bases, leaving 11 bases between the germline ends. The CDR3 extends over 14 amino acids. The DNA of the CDR3 is TGTGCCAGCAGCTTAGTAGGCAGGGGCGAAAAACTGTTTTTT. Translating gives CASSLVGRGEKLFF.

There are many counts of this clonotype. This chain links TRBV5-1 with TRBJ2-3, with D possibly being TRBD2 (5 bases). Germline loops: CDR1 SGHRS, CDR2 YFSETQ. The V end was cut by 2 bases, the J end by 4 bases, with 11 bases between. The CDR3 totals 14 residues. As DNA, the CDR3 is TGCGCCAGCAGCTTTCCCGGGGAGCCAGATACGCAGTATTTT. Translated: CASSFPGEPDTQYF.

This clonotype showed up many times. This chain uses TRBV5-1 with TRBJ1-1; weak D call: TRBD1 (5 bases). The CDR3 loop spans 13 amino acids. Trimming removed 4 bases at V and 5 bases at J, with 12 bases between. Germline values: CDR1 SGHRS, CDR2 YFSETQ. This CDR3 is CASSVTGFTEAFF. CDR3 in DNA: TGCGCCAGCAGCGTCACAGGTTTTACTGAAGCTTTCTTT.

This clonotype was observed at least ten times. V is TRBV3-1 and J is TRBJ1-6; 7 bases are a match to TRBD1. The germline V gene has CDR1 LGHDT and CDR2 YNNKEL (reference sequence). The CDR3 totals 16 residues. V lost 0 bases, J lost 9 bases, and 8 bases stayed unmatched. This CDR3 reads CASSQDARQGFSPLHF. The CDR3 bases are TGTGCCAGCAGCCAAGATGCCCGACAGGGTTTTTCACCCCTCCACTTT.

This clonotype was seen repeatedly, ten times or more. V and J are TRBV20-1 and TRBJ1-4, with D uncertain. This CDR3 contains 13 residues. V gave up 0 bases and J gave up 8 bases, with 10 bases separating them. Per the germline V gene, CDR1 is DFQATT and CDR2 is SNEGSKA (reference sequence). The CDR3: CSARDEASEKLFF. CDR3 DNA sequence: TGCAGTGCTAGAGATGAGGCTAGCGAAAAACTGTTTTTT.

This clonotype was recorded many times. The J gene is TRBJ2-3, the V gene TRBV20-1; 8 bases match TRBD2. The CDR3 length is 14 residues. Germline V gives CDR1 DFQATT, CDR2 SNEGSKA (reference sequence). The junction had 11 bases not matched to a gene; V was cut back by 6 bases and J by 6 bases. The CDR3 coding sequence is TGCAGTGCCAGTCGGGGGGGTGGGTCGGATACGCAGTATTTT. This encodes CSASRGGGSDTQYF.

This clonotype was counted many times. This chain connects TRBV5-1 to TRBJ2-2, with 8 bases that match TRBD1. Trimming at V came to 4 bases and at J to 6 bases, leaving 11 bases not matched to a gene. Per germline, CDR1 SGHRS and CDR2 YFSETQ. CDR3 length equals 16 residues. The CDR3 reads CASSQSGAGGSGELFF. CDR3 nucleotide sequence: TGCGCCAGCAGCCAATCAGGGGCAGGGGGCTCCGGGGAGCTGTTTTTT.

Many counts were recorded for this clonotype. The V call is TRBV3-1, the J call TRBJ2-3; 8 nucleotides match TRBD2. Germline-derived CDR1 and CDR2 are LGHDT and YNNKEL (reference sequence). This CDR3 region has 18 residues. Losses at the gene ends were 1 base for V and 2 bases for J; bases not matched to a gene: 11. This CDR3 is CASSQVELAGFSTDTQYF. The DNA for the CDR3 is TGTGCCAGCAGCCAAGTCGAGCTAGCGGGTTTTTCCACAGATACGCAGTATTTT.

This clonotype occurred many times. J is TRBJ2-5 and V is TRBV24-1, with 7 bases aligning to TRBD2. Unmatched junction bases numbered 4, after V lost 9 bases and J lost 1 base. CDR1 and CDR2 from the germline V gene are KGHDR and SFDVKD. The CDR3 contains 13 residues. CDR3 coding DNA: TGTGCCACCCGCGGGGGTTCCCAAGAGACCCAGTACTTC. It translates to CATRGGSQETQYF.

This clonotype has ten or more counts. The DNA of the CDR3 is TGCGCCAGCAGCGAGGGAGTCTCTAACTATGGCTACACCTTC. Translation: CASSEGVSNYGYTF. This chain joins TRBV5-1 and TRBJ1-2; D call uncertain. The CDR3 runs to 14 residues. From germline, CDR1 is SGHRS and CDR2 YFSETQ. V was pared by 4 bases and J by 0 bases, with 10 bases between.

V gene TRBV20-1 combines with J gene TRBJ1-2; TRBD1 is a possible D gene (5 bases). The V gene lost 3 bases and the J gene lost 0 bases, with 14 bases spanning the gap. From germline, CDR1 is DFQATT and CDR2 SNEGSKA (reference sequence). The CDR3 sequence is 15 residues long. This CDR3 reads CSASPGRGSNYGYTF. The CDR3 DNA reads TGCAGTGCTAGTCCAGGGAGAGGTTCTAACTATGGCTACACCTTC.

This clonotype was detected many times. The J gene is TRBJ2-1, the V gene TRBV6-1; D may be TRBD2 (5 bases). Germline lookup yields CDR1 MNHNS and CDR2 SASEGT. The CDR3 covers 14 residues. The V end was cut by 6 bases, the J end by 2 bases, with 11 bases between. The CDR3 is CASRGGYTYNEQFF. The CDR3 bases are TGTGCCAGCAGAGGAGGATATACCTACAATGAGCAGTTCTTC.

The CDR3 DNA reads TGTGCCAGCAGTTTCTTGGGGAAACAGGGCTACACCTTC. Encoded protein: CASSFLGKQGYTF. The rearrangement joins TRBV12-3 or TRBV12-4 to TRBJ1-2; D is unclear. V was pared by 3 bases and J by 8 bases, with 13 bases between. This CDR3 is built from 13 residues.

This clonotype occurred many times. The chain has TRBV20-1 and TRBJ2-7; D is tentatively TRBD1 or TRBD2 (5 bases each). Germline CDR1 DFQATT, CDR2 SNEGSKA (reference sequence). The V and J ends lost 3 bases and 5 bases respectively, with 14 bases between them. The CDR3 is 13 residues long. The CDR3 here is CSARGDRGNEQYF. CDR3 DNA: TGCAGTGCTAGGGGGGACCGGGGCAACGAGCAGTACTTC.

This clonotype occurred many times. CDR3 bases: TGTGCCAGCAGCGGACAGGGCGTTAACTATGGCTACACCTTC. Translation gives CASSGQGVNYGYTF. The chain couples TRBV3-1 to TRBJ1-2, with 8 positions matching TRBD1. The germline V gene has CDR1 LGHDT and CDR2 YNNKEL (reference sequence). The junction had 3 bases not matched to a gene; V was cut back by 5 bases and J by 1 base. CDR3 length equals 14 residues.

This clonotype was detected ten times or more. The CDR3 loop is CASSFSPEETQYF. The CDR3 DNA reads TGTGCCAGCAGCTTCAGCCCCGAAGAGACCCAGTACTTC. The chain links TRBV7-9 to TRBJ2-5; D gene unclear. Looked up from germline, CDR1 is SEHNR and CDR2 is FQNEAQ (reference sequence). Trimming left V 3 bases short and J 3 bases short, with 8 bases between. The CDR3 length is 13 residues.

This clonotype came up many times. The CDR3 is CASSLSSGNTEAFF. DNA of the CDR3: TGCGCCAGCAGCTTGTCTTCCGGGAACACTGAAGCTTTCTTT. The chain couples TRBV5-1 to TRBJ1-1; no clear D. Trimming pared 1 base from V and 1 base from J, leaving 8 bases between. There are 14 residues in the CDR3. Germline values: CDR1 SGHRS, CDR2 YFSETQ. The complete variable domain, with remaining parts taken from reference TRBV5-1 and TRBJ1-1, reads KAGVTQTPRYLIKTRGQQVTLSCSPISGHRSVSWYQQTPGQGLQFLFEYFSETQRNKGNFPGRFSGRQFSNSRSEMNVSTLELGDSALYLCASSLSSGNTEAFFGQGTRLTVV.

The table lists this clonotype with many counts. This chain joins TRBV18 and TRBJ2-1; TRBD1 matches at 10 bases. CDR1 is KGHSH, CDR2 LQKENI, per germline. V shed 0 bases, J shed 4 bases, and the junction held 3 bases outside the gene matches. The CDR3 runs to 16 residues. Here the CDR3 reads CASSPPRTGGYNEQFF. CDR3 coding DNA: TGTGCCAGCTCACCACCGAGGACAGGGGGTTACAATGAGCAGTTCTTC.

At least ten counts were recorded for this clonotype. The J gene is TRBJ2-3, the V gene TRBV2; a weak D match, TRBD2 (5 bases). Deletions cut 8 bases from V and 7 bases from J, with 7 bases between. This CDR3 contains 10 residues. CDR1 is SNHLY and CDR2 is FYNNEI in the germline V gene. The CDR3 DNA reads TGTGCCAGCGGAGGAAATACGCAGTATTTT. Protein: CASGGNTQYF. Looking up the rest from reference TRBV2 and TRBJ2-3 gives the full variable domain: EPEVTQTPSHQVTQMGQEVILRCVPISNHLYFYWYRQILGQKVEFLVSFYNNEISEKSEIFDDQFSVERPDGSNFTLKIRSTKLEDSAMYFCASGGNTQYFGPGTRLTVL.

The chain links TRBV20-1 to TRBJ1-2, with a tentative D call TRBD1 (6 bases). Trimming stripped 6 bases from V and 3 bases from J, with 11 bases between. The CDR3 has 12 amino acids. The germline CDR1 and CDR2 sequences are DFQATT and SNEGSKA (reference sequence). The CDR3 reads CSAGQDHYGYTF. Written as DNA, the CDR3 is TGCAGTGCGGGACAAGACCACTATGGCTACACCTTC.

This clonotype was picked up many times. The chain links TRBV12-3 or TRBV12-4 to TRBJ2-6; 10 bases are shared with TRBD1. With V trimmed by 6 bases and J by 3 bases, 5 bases remained unmatched. CDR3 length: 16 residues. The CDR3 coding sequence is TGTGCCAGCAGGCGACAGGGGGCTAGTGGGGCCAACGTCCTGACTTTC. Protein sequence: CASRRQGASGANVLTF.

The table lists this clonotype with many counts. The chain joins TRBV18 to TRBJ1-1; no clear D gene. The CDR3 consists of 13 residues. The germline V and J ends were trimmed by 3 bases and 0 bases, with 5 bases remaining between them. Germline V lookup: CDR1 KGHSH, CDR2 LQKENI. The CDR3 loop is CASSPNLNTEAFF. CDR3 in DNA: TGTGCCAGCTCACCCAACTTGAACACTGAAGCTTTCTTT.

The chain couples TRBV6-1 to TRBJ1-2; tentative D call: TRBD1 (6 bases). The CDR3 extends over 13 amino acids. CDR1 is MNHNS and CDR2 is SASEGT in the germline V gene. Deletions cut 3 bases from V and 7 bases from J, with 12 bases between. The CDR3 nucleotides read TGTGCCAGCAGTGATCAGGGGATCAGTGGCTACACCTTC. Protein: CASSDQGISGYTF.

The table lists this clonotype with many counts. J is TRBJ1-5 and V is TRBV6-1; the D is unclear. V lost 2 bases, J lost 6 bases, and 5 bases lay in between. The V gene's germline CDR1 is MNHNS and CDR2 SASEGT. This CDR3 spans 12 amino acids. The CDR3 nucleotides read TGTGCCAGCAGTGAATTCCGTCAGCCCCAGCATTTT. Its translation: CASSEFRQPQHF.

This clonotype was seen many times. CDR3 region: CASSQVGHEQYF. DNA for the CDR3: TGTGCCAGCAGCCAAGTTGGCCACGAGCAGTACTTC. The chain has TRBV14 and TRBJ2-7; no firm D call. Trimming shortened V by 1 base and J by 5 bases, and 6 bases separated the two germline ends. This CDR3 spans 12 amino acids. From germline, CDR1 is SGHDN and CDR2 FVKESK.

This clonotype was seen at least ten times. J is TRBJ1-1 and V is TRBV5-1, with a tentative D call TRBD1 (5 bases). The CDR3 covers 14 residues. Trimming cost V 0 bases and J 7 bases, with 13 bases left between them. Germline loops: CDR1 SGHRS, CDR2 YFSETQ. CDR3 DNA: TGCGCCAGCAGCTTGGCCGTCAGCGGGGGTGAAGCTTTCTTT. Amino acid sequence: CASSLAVSGGEAFF.

This clonotype was detected ten times or more. This chain connects TRBV20-1 to TRBJ1-4; D gene ambiguous. Looked up from germline, CDR1 is DFQATT and CDR2 is SNEGSKA (reference sequence). The length of the CDR3 is 14 residues. The V gene lost 5 bases and the J gene lost 4 bases, with 14 bases spanning the gap. CDR3 residues: CSARQPRDNEKLFF. CDR3 in DNA: TGCAGTGCTCGACAACCTCGGGATAATGAAAAACTGTTTTTT.

At least ten counts were recorded for this clonotype. The chain recombines TRBV6-1 with TRBJ1-5, with 8 positions matching TRBD1. Germline assignment: CDR1 MNHNS and CDR2 SASEGT. The length of the CDR3 is 15 residues. V lost 0 bases to trimming and J lost 6 bases; unmatched junction nucleotides: 4. The CDR3 sequence is CASSEAAGGLQPQHF. DNA for the CDR3: TGTGCCAGCAGTGAAGCCGCAGGGGGCCTTCAGCCCCAGCATTTT.

This clonotype showed up many times. V is TRBV5-1 and J is TRBJ2-7; D tentatively reads TRBD1 or TRBD2 (7 bases each). CDR1 SGHRS and CDR2 YFSETQ come from the germline V gene. Trimming cost V 1 base and J 4 bases, with 12 bases left between them. This CDR3 comprises 14 residues. In DNA, the CDR3 is TGCGCCAGCAGCTTGCAGGGGGGGAATTACGAGCAGTACTTC. This sequence encodes CASSLQGGNYEQYF.